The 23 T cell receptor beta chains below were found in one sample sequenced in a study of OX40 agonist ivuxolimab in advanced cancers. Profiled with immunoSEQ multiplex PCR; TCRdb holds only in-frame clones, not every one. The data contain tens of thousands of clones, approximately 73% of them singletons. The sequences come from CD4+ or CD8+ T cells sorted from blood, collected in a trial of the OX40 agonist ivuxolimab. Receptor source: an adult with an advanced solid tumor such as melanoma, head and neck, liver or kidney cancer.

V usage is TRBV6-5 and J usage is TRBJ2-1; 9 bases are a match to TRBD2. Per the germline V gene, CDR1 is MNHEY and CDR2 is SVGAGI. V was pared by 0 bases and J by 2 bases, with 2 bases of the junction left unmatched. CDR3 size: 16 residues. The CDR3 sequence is CASSYSERGAYNEQFF. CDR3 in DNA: TGTGCCAGCAGTTACTCGGAGCGGGGGGCCTACAATGAGCAGTTCTTC.

The CDR3 sequence: CASSPVGHRGNIQYF. The CDR3 DNA reads TGTGCCAGCAGCCCCGTGGGGCATCGAGGAAACATTCAGTACTTC. The chain has TRBV5-6 and TRBJ2-4; D is perhaps TRBD1 (5 bases). Germline CDR1 and CDR2: SGHDT and YYEEEE. The CDR3 has 15 residues. V gave up 4 bases and J gave up 6 bases, with 17 bases separating them.

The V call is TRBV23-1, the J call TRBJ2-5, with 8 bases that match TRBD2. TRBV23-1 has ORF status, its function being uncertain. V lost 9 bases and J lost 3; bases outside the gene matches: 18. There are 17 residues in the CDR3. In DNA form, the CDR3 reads TGCGCCAGTATTCCCCCCCCGGGCGGGAGGATTGAAGAGACCCAGTACTTC. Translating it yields CASIPPPGGRIEETQYF.

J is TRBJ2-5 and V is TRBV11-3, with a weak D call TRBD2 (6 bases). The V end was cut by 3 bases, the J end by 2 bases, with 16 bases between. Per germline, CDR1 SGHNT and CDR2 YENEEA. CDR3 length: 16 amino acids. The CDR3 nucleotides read TGTGCCAGCAGCTTGACGCCCCGGGACTTTCAAGAGACCCAGTACTTC. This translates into CASSLTPRDFQETQYF.

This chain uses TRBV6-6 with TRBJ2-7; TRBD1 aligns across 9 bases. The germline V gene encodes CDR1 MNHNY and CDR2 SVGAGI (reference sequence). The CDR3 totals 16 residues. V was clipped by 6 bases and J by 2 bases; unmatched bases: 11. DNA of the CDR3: TGTGCCAGCAGCTCAACCGGGACAGGGACCCCCTACGAGCAGTACTTC. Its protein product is CASSSTGTGTPYEQYF.

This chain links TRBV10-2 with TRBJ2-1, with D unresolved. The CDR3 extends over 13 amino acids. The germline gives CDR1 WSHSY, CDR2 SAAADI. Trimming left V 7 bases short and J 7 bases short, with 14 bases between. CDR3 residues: CASTELGFNEQFF. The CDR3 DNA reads TGCGCCAGCACCGAACTGGGTTTTAATGAGCAGTTCTTC.

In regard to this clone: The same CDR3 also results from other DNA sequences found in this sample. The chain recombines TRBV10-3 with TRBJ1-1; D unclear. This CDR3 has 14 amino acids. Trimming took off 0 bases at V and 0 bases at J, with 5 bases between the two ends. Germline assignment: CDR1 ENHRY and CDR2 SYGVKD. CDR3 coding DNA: TGTGCCATCAGTGAGTCAAGCCTGAACACTGAAGCTTTCTTT. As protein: CAISESSLNTEAFF.

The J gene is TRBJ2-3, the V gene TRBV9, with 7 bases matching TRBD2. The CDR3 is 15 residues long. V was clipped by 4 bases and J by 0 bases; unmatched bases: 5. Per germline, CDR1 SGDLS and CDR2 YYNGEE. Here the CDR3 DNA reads TGTGCCAGCAGCATTAGCGGGCCCAGCACAGATACGCAGTATTTT. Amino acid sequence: CASSISGPSTDTQYF.

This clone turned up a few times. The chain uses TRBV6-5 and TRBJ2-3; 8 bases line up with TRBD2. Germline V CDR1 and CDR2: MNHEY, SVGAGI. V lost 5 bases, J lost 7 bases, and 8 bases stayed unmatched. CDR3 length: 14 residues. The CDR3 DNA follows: TGTGCCAGCAGTGTACGCGGGACTAGAAATACGCAGTATTTT. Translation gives CASSVRGTRNTQYF.

The CDR3 sequence is CASSSGGGFEDTQYF. For the CDR3, the DNA is TGTGCCAGCAGCTCCGGGGGGGGCTTTGAAGATACGCAGTATTTT. The chain recombines TRBV7-6 with TRBJ2-3; the match to TRBD2 covers 8 bases. This CDR3 is built from 15 residues. Germline V gives CDR1 SGHVS, CDR2 FNYEAQ. Trimming at V came to 4 bases and at J to 5 bases, leaving 8 bases not matched to a gene.

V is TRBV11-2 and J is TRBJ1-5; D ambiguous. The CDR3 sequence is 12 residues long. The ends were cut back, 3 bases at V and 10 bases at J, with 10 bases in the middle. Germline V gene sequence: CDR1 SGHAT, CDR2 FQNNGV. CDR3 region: CASSLVKDPQHF. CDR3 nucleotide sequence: TGTGCCAGCAGCTTGGTAAAAGATCCCCAGCATTTT.

This CDR3 is CASTPGGGTGNTIYF. The CDR3 DNA reads as TGTGCCAGTACCCCTGGGGGGGGAACTGGAAACACCATATATTTT. The rearrangement uses TRBV19 and TRBJ1-3; maybe TRBD1 (5 bases). Trimming took 7 bases from V and 2 from J, leaving 15 bases between them. The CDR3 spans 15 residues. The germline V gene encodes CDR1 LNHDA and CDR2 SQIVND (reference sequence).

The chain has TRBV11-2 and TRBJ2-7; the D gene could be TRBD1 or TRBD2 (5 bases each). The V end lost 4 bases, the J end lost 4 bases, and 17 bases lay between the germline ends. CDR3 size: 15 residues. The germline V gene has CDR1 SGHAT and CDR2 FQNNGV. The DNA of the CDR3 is TGTGCCAGCAGCTCATACTCCGGGACGGGTTACGAGCAGTACTTC. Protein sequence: CASSSYSGTGYEQYF.

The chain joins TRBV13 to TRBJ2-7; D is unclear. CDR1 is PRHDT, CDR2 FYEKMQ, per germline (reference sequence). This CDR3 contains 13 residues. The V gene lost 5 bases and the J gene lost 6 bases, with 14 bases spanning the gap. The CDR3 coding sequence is TGTGCCAGCAGCCCCCCTGGCATAGCCGAGCAGTACTTC. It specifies CASSPPGIAEQYF.

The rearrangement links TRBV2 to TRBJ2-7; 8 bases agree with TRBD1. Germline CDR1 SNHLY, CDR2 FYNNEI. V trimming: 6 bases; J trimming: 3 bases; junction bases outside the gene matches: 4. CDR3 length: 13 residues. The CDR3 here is CASRDRVLYEQYF. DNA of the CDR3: TGTGCCAGCAGGGACAGGGTCCTCTACGAGCAGTACTTC.

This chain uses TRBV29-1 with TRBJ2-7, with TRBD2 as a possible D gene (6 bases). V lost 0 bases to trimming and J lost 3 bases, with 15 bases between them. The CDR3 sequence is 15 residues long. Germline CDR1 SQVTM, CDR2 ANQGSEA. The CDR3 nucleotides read TGCAGCGTTGAAGATCTCGAGGAGGGTGTCTACGAGCAGTACTTC. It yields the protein CSVEDLEEGVYEQYF.

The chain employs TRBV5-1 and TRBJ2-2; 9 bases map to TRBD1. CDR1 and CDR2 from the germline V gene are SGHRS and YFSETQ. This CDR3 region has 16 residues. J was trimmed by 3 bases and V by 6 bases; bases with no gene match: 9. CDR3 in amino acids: CASTQSQGAHTGELFF. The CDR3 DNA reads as TGCGCCAGCACCCAATCACAGGGGGCGCACACCGGGGAGCTGTTTTTT.

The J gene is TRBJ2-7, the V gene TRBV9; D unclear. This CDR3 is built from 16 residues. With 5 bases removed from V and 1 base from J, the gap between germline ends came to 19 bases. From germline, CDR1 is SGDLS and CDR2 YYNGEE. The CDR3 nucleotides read TGTGCCAGCAGGGGCCTCGCCAATAGTGATTCCTACGAGCAGTACTTC. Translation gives CASRGLANSDSYEQYF.

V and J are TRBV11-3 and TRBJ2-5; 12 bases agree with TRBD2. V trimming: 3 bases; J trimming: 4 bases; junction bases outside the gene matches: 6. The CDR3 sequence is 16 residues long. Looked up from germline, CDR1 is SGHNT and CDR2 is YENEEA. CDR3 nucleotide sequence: TGTGCCAGCAGCTTGAGGGCTAGCGGGGGGGTAGAGACCCAGTACTTC. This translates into CASSLRASGGVETQYF. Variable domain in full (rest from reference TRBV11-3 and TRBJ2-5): EAGVVQSPRYKIIEKKQPVAFWCNPISGHNTLYWYLQNLGQGPELLIRYENEEAVDDSQLPKDRFSAERLKGVDSTLKIQPAELGDSAVYLCASSLRASGGVETQYFGPGTRLLVL.

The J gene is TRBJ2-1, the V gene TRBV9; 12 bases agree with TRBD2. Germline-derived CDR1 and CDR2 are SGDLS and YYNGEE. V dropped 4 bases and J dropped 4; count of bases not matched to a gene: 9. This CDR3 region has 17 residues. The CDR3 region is CASSHLPLAGGYNEQFF. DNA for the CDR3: TGTGCCAGCAGCCACCTTCCCCTAGCGGGGGGGTACAATGAGCAGTTCTTC.

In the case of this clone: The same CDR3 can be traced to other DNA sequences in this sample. In DNA, the CDR3 is TGTGCCAGCAGCGTAGGTAGCAATCAGCCCCAGCATTTT. Translation: CASSVGSNQPQHF. The chain uses TRBV9 and TRBJ1-5; D is unclear. The CDR3 has 13 residues. V was cut by 0 bases and J by 0 bases, with 1 base left in between. The germline CDR1 and CDR2 sequences are SGDLS and YYNGEE. Filled out from reference TRBV9 and TRBJ1-5, the complete variable domain reads DSGVTQTPKHLITATGQRVTLRCSPRSGDLSVYWYQQSLDQGLQFLIQYYNGEERAKGNILERFSAQQFPDLHSELNLSSLELGDSALYFCASSVGSNQPQHFGDGTRLSIL.

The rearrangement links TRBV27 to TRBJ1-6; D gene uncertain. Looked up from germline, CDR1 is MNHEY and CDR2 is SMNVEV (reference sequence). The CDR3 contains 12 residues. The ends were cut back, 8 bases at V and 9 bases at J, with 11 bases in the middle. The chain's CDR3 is CASRRWSSPLHF. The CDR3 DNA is TGTGCCAGCCGACGGTGGAGTTCACCCCTCCACTTT.

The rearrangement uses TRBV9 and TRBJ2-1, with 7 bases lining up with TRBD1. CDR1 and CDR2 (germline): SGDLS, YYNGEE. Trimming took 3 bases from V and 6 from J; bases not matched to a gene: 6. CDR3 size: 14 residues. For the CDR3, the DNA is TGTGCCAGCAGCGGATCACAGGGGATCAATGAGCAGTTCTTC. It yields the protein CASSGSQGINEQFF.